The 30 T cell receptor beta chains below come from one sample, sequenced in a study of OX40 agonist ivuxolimab in advanced cancers. Repertoires were generated with immunoSEQ multiplex PCR, while TCRdb's copy carries only in-frame clones and drops some. The sample shows just under 80,000 clones, 89% of them seen only once. The sequencing used CD4+ or CD8+ T cells sorted from blood, collected in a trial of the OX40 agonist ivuxolimab. Receptor source: an adult with an advanced solid tumor such as melanoma, head and neck, liver or kidney cancer.

The rearrangement joins TRBV27 to TRBJ1-1, with 7 positions matching TRBD1. This CDR3 comprises 15 residues. From germline, CDR1 is MNHEY and CDR2 SMNVEV (reference sequence). V dropped 5 bases and J dropped 1; count of bases not matched to a gene: 7. DNA for the CDR3: TGTGCCAGCAGTCTTCGACGGACAGGGAACACTGAAGCTTTCTTT. Protein sequence: CASSLRRTGNTEAFF.

The chain uses TRBV5-6 and TRBJ2-1; TRBD2 agrees at 8 bases. Germline V gene lookup returns CDR1 SGHDT and CDR2 YYEEEE. The CDR3 extends over 15 amino acids. V gave up 7 bases and J gave up 6 bases; unmatched junction bases: 12. The CDR3 DNA follows: TGTGCCAGCTTAGACCCCGGGAGGGGGGGCAATGAGCAGTTCTTC. Translated, it gives CASLDPGRGGNEQFF.

This CDR3 reads CASSGVGATDTQYF. CDR3 nucleotide sequence: TGCGCCAGCAGCGGGGTTGGGGCAACAGATACGCAGTATTTT. The V gene is TRBV4-3, the J gene TRBJ2-3, with D possibly matching TRBD1 (5 bases). This CDR3 comprises 14 residues. The V and J ends lost 5 bases and 3 bases respectively, with 12 bases between them. Looked up from germline, CDR1 is LGHNA and CDR2 is YSLEER.

In this sample, this clone turned up once. This CDR3 is CASSWTGGQETQYF. As DNA, the CDR3 is TGTGCCAGCTCCTGGACAGGGGGACAAGAGACCCAGTACTTC. The chain combines TRBV6-1 with TRBJ2-5, with TRBD1 matching over 10 bases. V dropped 8 bases and J dropped 2; count of bases not matched to a gene: 5. The CDR3 has 14 residues. Germline lookup yields CDR1 MNHNS and CDR2 SASEGT.

This chain joins TRBV11-2 and TRBJ2-1, with 8 bases lining up with TRBD1. The germline CDR1 and CDR2 sequences are SGHAT and FQNNGV. This CDR3 is built from 15 residues. J was trimmed by 7 bases and V by 0 bases; bases with no gene match: 5. For the CDR3, the DNA is TGTGCCAGCAGCTTAGACAGGGGGCGATATAATGAGCAGTTCTTC. Its translation is CASSLDRGRYNEQFF.

This clone occurred once. V is TRBV19 and J is TRBJ2-3; 9 bases line up with TRBD1. The V gene end was trimmed by 5 bases and the J gene end by 14 bases; junction bases not matched to a gene: 14. Germline-derived CDR1 and CDR2 are LNHDA and SQIVND (reference sequence). The CDR3 has 14 residues. As DNA, the CDR3 is TGTGCCAGTAGTCTAGGGTGGGGGACAGGGCAGGCGTATTTT. This sequence encodes CASSLGWGTGQAYF.

The gene calls are TRBV6-5 and TRBJ2-7; perhaps TRBD1 as D (6 bases). V was cut by 4 bases and J by 5 bases, with 15 bases left in between. The CDR3 covers 14 residues. Germline assignment: CDR1 MNHEY and CDR2 SVGAGI. The CDR3 spells CASSLRGRGHEQYF. In DNA form, the CDR3 reads TGTGCCAGCAGTTTACGCGGCAGGGGCCACGAGCAGTACTTC.

The gene calls are TRBV28 and TRBJ2-5; D is perhaps TRBD1 (6 bases). The CDR3 is 13 amino acids. Per the germline V gene, CDR1 is MDHEN and CDR2 is SYDVKM. V was clipped by 5 bases and J by 4 bases, with 11 bases between them. The CDR3 reads CASSQGGAETQYF. DNA for the CDR3: TGTGCCAGCAGTCAAGGGGGTGCAGAGACCCAGTACTTC.

The genes are TRBV25-1 and TRBJ1-1; weak D call: TRBD1 (6 bases). The CDR3 is 16 residues long. Germline lookup yields CDR1 MGHDK and CDR2 SYGVNS. With 5 bases removed from V and 2 bases from J, the gap between germline ends came to 18 bases. The CDR3, as DNA: TGTGCCAGCAGTAGGGGGTCCCGCAGTACTAACACTGAAGCTTTCTTT. This translates into CASSRGSRSTNTEAFF.

The rearrangement uses TRBV11-2 and TRBJ2-2; D might be TRBD1 or TRBD2, each matching 6 bases. CDR3 length: 15 residues. V shed 4 bases and J shed 5 bases, with 14 bases lying between them. In germline, CDR1 is SGHAT, CDR2 FQNNGV. CDR3 sequence reads: CASSSGRGGTGELFF. The CDR3 nucleotides are TGTGCCAGCAGCTCGGGTCGAGGGGGGACCGGGGAGCTGTTTTTT.

The V gene is TRBV5-1, the J gene TRBJ1-4; tentative D call: TRBD1 (5 bases). Trimming removed 5 bases at V and 4 bases at J, with 12 bases between. This CDR3 region has 14 residues. The germline V gene encodes CDR1 SGHRS and CDR2 YFSETQ. DNA of the CDR3: TGCGCCAGCAGAGCAGGGACCTATAATGAAAAACTGTTTTTT. This encodes CASRAGTYNEKLFF.

The V and J genes are TRBV6-1 and TRBJ2-1, with 8 nucleotides matching TRBD2. Germline V CDR1 and CDR2: MNHNS, SASEGT. This CDR3 has 15 amino acids. V lost 1 base, J lost 4 bases, and 3 bases stayed unmatched. The DNA of the CDR3 is TGTGCCAGCAGTGAAGAGCGGGAGAGTTACAATGAGCAGTTCTTC. Amino acid sequence: CASSEERESYNEQFF.

The chain combines TRBV5-1 with TRBJ2-5; 8 bases line up with TRBD2. Gene TRBJ2-7 matches the end of the DNA better, so the J call may be wrong. The CDR3 has 14 residues. Per germline, CDR1 SGHRS and CDR2 YFSETQ. CDR3 protein: CASTPGGNNYEQYF. CDR3 sequence (DNA): TGCGCCAGCACCCCGGGGGGGAACAACTACGAGCAGTACTTC.

V and J are TRBV4-3 and TRBJ2-1; 7 bases align to TRBD2. This CDR3 has 16 amino acids. In germline, CDR1 is LGHNA, CDR2 YSLEER. Unmatched junction bases numbered 8, after V lost 0 bases and J lost 6 bases. CDR3 protein: CASSQDFRREPNEQFF. DNA for the CDR3: TGCGCCAGCAGCCAAGACTTCAGGCGGGAGCCCAATGAGCAGTTCTTC.

This chain joins TRBV23-1 and TRBJ1-2; D is perhaps TRBD1 (6 bases). TRBV23-1 is an ORF for which the function is uncertain. The CDR3 sequence is 14 residues long. The V end was cut by 3 bases, the J end by 3 bases, with 11 bases between. The CDR3 DNA is TGCGCCAGCAGTCACCCGGGGGCAGACTATGGCTACACCTTC. This sequence encodes CASSHPGADYGYTF.

The genes are TRBV15 and TRBJ2-7; 13 bases fit TRBD2. J lost 6 bases, V lost 5 bases, and 10 bases had no gene match. The germline V gene encodes CDR1 LNHNV and CDR2 YYDKDF (reference sequence). The CDR3 length is 16 residues. The CDR3 nucleotides are TGTGCCACCAGCGGCGGACTAGCGGGAGAGGCCGGCGAGCAGTACTTC. Amino acid sequence: CATSGGLAGEAGEQYF.

This chain uses TRBV10-3 with TRBJ1-2; 7 nucleotides align to TRBD1. There are 13 residues in the CDR3. Per germline, CDR1 ENHRY and CDR2 SYGVKD. With 8 bases clipped from V and 7 bases from J, the junction kept 10 bases outside the gene matches. The CDR3 nucleotides read TGTGCCATCGCCAGGGGGGCGTTGAGTGGCTACACCTTC. Residues: CAIARGALSGYTF.

The chain is built from TRBV29-1 and TRBJ2-4; D may be TRBD1 (6 bases). CDR1 is SQVTM, CDR2 ANQGSEA, per germline. V was cut by 3 bases and J by 3 bases, with 12 bases left in between. This CDR3 spans 14 amino acids. CDR3 bases: TGCAGCGTTGAGGGGGCGGCGGGCAAAAACATTCAGTACTTC. Protein product: CSVEGAAGKNIQYF.

The genes are TRBV4-3 and TRBJ2-1; 8 positions agree with TRBD2. Losses at the gene ends were 0 bases for V and 9 bases for J; bases not matched to a gene: 13. This CDR3 has 17 residues. Germline V gene sequence: CDR1 LGHNA, CDR2 YSLEER. This CDR3 reads CASSQDEGLAGSGEQFF. CDR3 sequence (DNA): TGCGCCAGCAGCCAAGATGAGGGGCTAGCGGGTTCAGGTGAGCAGTTCTTC.

CDR3 in amino acids: CASSLEKWTSFSDTQYF. CDR3 coding DNA: TGCGCCAGCAGCTTGGAAAAGTGGACTAGCTTCTCAGATACGCAGTATTTT. The rearrangement joins TRBV5-1 to TRBJ2-3, with TRBD2 matching 8 bases. The V segment lost 0 bases and the J segment 4 bases; nucleotides outside the gene matches: 10. The germline V gene has CDR1 SGHRS and CDR2 YFSETQ. CDR3 size: 17 residues.

This rearrangement joins TRBV14 to TRBJ1-1; a weak D match, TRBD1 (5 bases). This CDR3 comprises 15 residues. In germline, CDR1 is SGHDN, CDR2 FVKESK. V dropped 4 bases and J dropped 4 bases, with 16 bases sitting between them. This CDR3 reads CASSPIQGSLTEAFF. For the CDR3, the DNA is TGTGCCAGCAGCCCGATCCAGGGCTCCCTCACTGAAGCTTTCTTT.

The chain combines TRBV5-5 with TRBJ2-7; 8 positions agree with TRBD1. J gave up 1 base and V 4 bases, and 22 bases lay outside the gene matches. The CDR3 is made up of 20 amino acids. CDR1 is SGHKS, CDR2 YYEKEE, per germline (reference sequence). The CDR3 DNA reads TGTGCCAGCAGCCGCGACAGGGGCCCAGCGGATATTTCTGGGTCCTACGAGCAGTACTTC. Translation gives CASSRDRGPADISGSYEQYF. Supplemented by reference TRBV5-5 and TRBJ2-7, the full variable domain reads DAGVTQSPTHLIKTRGQQVTLRCSPISGHKSVSWYQQVLGQGPQFIFQYYEKEERGRGNFPDRFSARQFPNYSSELNVNALLLGDSALYLCASSRDRGPADISGSYEQYFGPGTRLTVT.

The rearrangement joins TRBV15 to TRBJ2-1, with D perhaps TRBD2 (5 bases). CDR3 length: 15 residues. The V gene lost 4 bases and the J gene lost 8 bases, with 18 bases spanning the gap. The V gene's germline CDR1 is LNHNV and CDR2 YYDKDF (reference sequence). CDR3 coding DNA: TGTGCCACCAGCACCGACTATAACCCGAGAGATGAGCAGTTCTTC. Translation: CATSTDYNPRDEQFF.

The rearrangement uses TRBV7-7 and TRBJ2-3; a weak D match, TRBD1 (6 bases). The CDR3 has 16 residues. Germline CDR1 reads SSHAT; CDR2 reads FNYEAQ (reference sequence). Trimming left V 1 base short and J 4 bases short, with 15 bases between. CDR3 protein: CASSLGATGGPDTQYF. The CDR3 coding sequence is TGTGCCAGCAGCTTAGGTGCGACAGGCGGGCCAGATACGCAGTATTTT.

The chain has TRBV5-4 and TRBJ2-3; 8 bases align to TRBD2. CDR1 and CDR2 (germline): SGHNT, YYREEE (reference sequence). The CDR3 extends over 15 amino acids. The junction had 14 bases not matched to a gene; V was cut back by 9 bases and J by 5 bases. CDR3 region: CATGPGGAAQDTQYF. In DNA form, the CDR3 reads TGTGCCACCGGCCCGGGGGGGGCCGCCCAAGATACGCAGTATTTT.

The chain uses TRBV4-1 and TRBJ2-7; D might be TRBD2 (5 bases). The germline V gene has CDR1 MGHRA and CDR2 YSYEKL. This CDR3 has 15 residues. V was cut by 0 bases and J by 2 bases, with 11 bases left in between. CDR3 bases: TGCGCCAGCAGCCAAGAAGTGAGGGCCCCCTACGAGCAGTACTTC. Its protein product is CASSQEVRAPYEQYF.

V is TRBV18 and J is TRBJ2-7; TRBD1 agrees at 7 bases. J gave up 5 bases and V 5 bases, and 6 bases lay outside the gene matches. CDR1 is KGHSH and CDR2 is LQKENI in the germline V gene. This CDR3 region has 13 residues. Here the CDR3 DNA reads TGTGCCAGCTCATCGGGACAGCGCAACGAGCAGTACTTC. As protein: CASSSGQRNEQYF.

V and J are TRBV21-1 and TRBJ2-4. TRBV21-1 is given as a pseudogene. The CDR3 contains 15 residues. CDR3 DNA sequence: TGTGCCAGCAGCAACCCCGGGCTAGCCAAAAACATTCAGTACTTC. Its translation is CASSNPGLAKNIQYF.

V and J are TRBV19 and TRBJ2-3; 8 bases are a match to TRBD1. The V and J ends lost 5 bases and 1 base, in that order; junction bases with no gene match: 5. Germline CDR1 reads LNHDA; CDR2 reads SQIVND (reference sequence). The CDR3 totals 15 residues. The CDR3 sequence: CASSPQGAGTDTQYF. The CDR3 DNA is TGTGCCAGTAGTCCCCAGGGGGCAGGCACAGATACGCAGTATTTT.

The V and J genes are TRBV9 and TRBJ2-2; a weak D match, TRBD2 (5 bases). CDR3 length: 17 residues. Looked up from germline, CDR1 is SGDLS and CDR2 is YYNGEE. Trimming cost V 4 bases and J 4 bases, with 20 bases left between them. For the CDR3, the DNA is TGTGCCAGCAGCTCCAGAGGTATACGGGATTTCACCGGGGAGCTGTTTTTT. Residues: CASSSRGIRDFTGELFF.